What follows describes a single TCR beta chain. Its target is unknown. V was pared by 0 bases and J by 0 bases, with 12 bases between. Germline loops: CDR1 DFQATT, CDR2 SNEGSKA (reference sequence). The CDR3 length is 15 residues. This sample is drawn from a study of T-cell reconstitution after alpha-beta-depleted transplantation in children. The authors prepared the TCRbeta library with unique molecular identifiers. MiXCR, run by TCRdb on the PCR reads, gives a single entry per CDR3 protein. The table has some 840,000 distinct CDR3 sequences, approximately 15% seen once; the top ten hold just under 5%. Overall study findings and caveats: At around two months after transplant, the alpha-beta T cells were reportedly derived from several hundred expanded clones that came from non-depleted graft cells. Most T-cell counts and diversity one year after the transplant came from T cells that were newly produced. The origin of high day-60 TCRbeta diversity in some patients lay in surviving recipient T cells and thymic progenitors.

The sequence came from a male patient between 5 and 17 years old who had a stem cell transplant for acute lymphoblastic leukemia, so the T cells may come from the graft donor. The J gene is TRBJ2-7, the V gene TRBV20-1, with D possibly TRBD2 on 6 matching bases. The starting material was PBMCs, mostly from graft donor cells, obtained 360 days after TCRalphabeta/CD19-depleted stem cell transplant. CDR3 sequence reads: CSARERDSPSYEQYF. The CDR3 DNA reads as TGCAGTGCTAGAGAACGGGACTCTCCCTCCTACGAGCAGTACTTC.